Sequencing of this TCR beta chain was carried out in a study of T cells in Graves' hyperthyroidism and ophthalmopathy. This clonotype showed up many times. The TCR beta CDR3 regions underwent amplification using RNA transcripts as the source. HTBI primers were employed in a first-round RT-PCR of the TCR CDR3. TCRdb used MiXCR to reprocess the multiplex PCR reads, holding one entry per CDR3 protein. The sample contains fewer than 750,000 distinct CDR3 sequences, over 12% of which appear only once. Trimming left V 0 bases short and J 7 bases short, with 10 bases between. This CDR3 spans 13 amino acids. Germline assignment: CDR1 MNHEY and CDR2 SVGAGI.

The chain couples TRBV6-5 to TRBJ2-7; the D call may be TRBD1 or TRBD2 (5 bases each). This sequence originates from a woman aged 40-49 years with Graves' ophthalmopathy. The specimen was blood. The CDR3 bases are TGTGCCAGCAGTTACTCCGGGGCCCGGGAGCAGTACTTC. Translating gives CASSYSGAREQYF.